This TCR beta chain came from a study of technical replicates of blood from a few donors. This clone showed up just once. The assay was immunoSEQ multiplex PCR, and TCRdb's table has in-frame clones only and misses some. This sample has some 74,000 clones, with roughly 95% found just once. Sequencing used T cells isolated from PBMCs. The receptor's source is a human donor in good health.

DNA for the CDR3: TGTGCCAGCAGCTATACAGGGGGCCCGAACACTGAAGCTTTCTTT. Its translation: CASSYTGGPNTEAFF. This sequence joins TRBV7-9 and TRBJ1-1; TRBD1 aligns across 9 bases. CDR1 is SEHNR, CDR2 FQNEAQ, per germline (reference sequence). The ends lost 4 bases at V and 1 base at J; junction bases unmatched: 4. The CDR3 length is 15 residues.